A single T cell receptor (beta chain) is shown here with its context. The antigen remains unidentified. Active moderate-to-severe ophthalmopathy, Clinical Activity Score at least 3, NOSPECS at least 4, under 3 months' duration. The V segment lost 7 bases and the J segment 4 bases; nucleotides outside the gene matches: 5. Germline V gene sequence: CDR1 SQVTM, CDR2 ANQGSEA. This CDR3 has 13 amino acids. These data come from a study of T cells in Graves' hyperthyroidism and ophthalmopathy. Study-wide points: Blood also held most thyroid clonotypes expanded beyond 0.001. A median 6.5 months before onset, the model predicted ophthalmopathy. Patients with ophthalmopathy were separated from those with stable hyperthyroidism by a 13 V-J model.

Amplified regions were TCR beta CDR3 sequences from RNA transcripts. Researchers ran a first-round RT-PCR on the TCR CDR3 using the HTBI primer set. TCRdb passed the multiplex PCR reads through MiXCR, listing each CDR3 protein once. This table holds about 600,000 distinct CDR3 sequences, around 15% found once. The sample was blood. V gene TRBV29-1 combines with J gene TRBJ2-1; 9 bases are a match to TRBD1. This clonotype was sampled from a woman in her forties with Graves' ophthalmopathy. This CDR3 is CSARQGGYNEQFF. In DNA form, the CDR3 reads TGCAGCGCGCGACAGGGGGGGTACAATGAGCAGTTCTTC.